These T cell receptor beta chains were read from a single sample in a study of CD8+CD57+ T cells in acquired aplastic anemia. TCRdb ran MiXCR on the reads and lists one entry per CDR3 protein. The profile shows 250,000 or so distinct CDR3 sequences, 40% to 50% of them singletons. The sample taken for sequencing was sorted CD4+, CD8+, or CD8+CD57+ T cells (not recorded which) from PBMCs. Every receptor here comes from a human donor with aplastic anemia. The CDR3 runs from the conserved cysteine through the conserved F or W. Each record gives: J gene, V gene, clone size, D gene, CDR3 DNA, CDR3 protein. A D gene is named only where the DNA matches it firmly. Part of the rows lack a size; the others show once, few, many or a class for expanded clones.

TRBJ2-5,TRBV15,many,TRBD2,TGTGCCACCAGCAGAGATGGGGGACTACAAGAGACCCAGTACTTC,CATSRDGGLQETQYF
TRBJ2-1,TRBV29-1,once,TRBD2,TGCAGCGTTGAATCTACGGGACTAGGTAGGAATGAGCAGTTCTTC,CSVESTGLGRNEQFF
TRBJ2-7,TRBV29-1,.,.,TGCAGCGTTGAAATTTTTGGTGTTGGTCCGAACGAGGGCTACGAGCAGTACTTC,CSVEIFGVGPNEGYEQYF
TRBJ1-1,TRBV30,.,.,TGTGCCTGGAAGTTAGGCACTGAAGCTTTCTTT,CAWKLGTEAFF
TRBJ1-5,TRBV5-5,.,TRBD1,TGTGCCAGCAGCTCTTTAGTGGACAGGCTTGATCAGCCCCAGCATTTT,CASSSLVDRLDQPQHF
TRBJ1-1,TRBV2,once,.,TGTGCCAGCAGCGCCGTAGGGGGGAGGACTGAAGCTTTCTTT,CASSAVGGRTEAFF
TRBJ2-1,TRBV10-1,many,TRBD2,TGCGCCAGCAGCTCTAGCGGGATTTGGGATGAGCAGTTCTTC,CASSSSGIWDEQFF
TRBJ1-1,TRBV28,.,.,TGTGCCAGCAGTCTCTGGGAGGGGTGGCGGGAGAACACTGAAGCTTTCTTT,CASSLWEGWRENTEAFF
TRBJ1-6,TRBV3-1,many,.,TGTGCCAGCAGCCAAGAAGGGAGGCAGCGTTCACCCCTCCACTTT,CASSQEGRQRSPLHF
TRBJ1-5,TRBV4-1,many,.,TGCGCCAGCAGCCAAGTTGGCACGGATCGGTCCCAGCATTTT,CASSQVGTDRSQHF
TRBJ1-2,TRBV2,.,.,TGTGCCAGCACTGATGGTGGCTACACCTTC,CASTDGGYTF
TRBJ1-2,TRBV25-1,many,TRBD1,TGTGCCACCTCGGGGGACAGGGATACTTCGGATGGCTACACCTTC,CATSGDRDTSDGYTF
TRBJ2-1,TRBV20-1,many,TRBD2,TGCAGTGCTAGAGATCGAGGTCGCGGGGGCTACAATGAGCAGTTCTTC,CSARDRGRGGYNEQFF
TRBJ2-7,TRBV2,.,TRBD2,TGTGCCAGCAGCGAAGGGAGCGGGAGGGACTACGAGCAGTACTTC,CASSEGSGRDYEQYF
TRBJ2-5,TRBV7-9,.,TRBD1,TGTGCCAGCAGCGGTCAGGGGGATAAGGGCACACAAGAGACCCAGTACTTC,CASSGQGDKGTQETQYF
TRBJ1-5,TRBV7-9,once,.,TGTGCCAGCAGCTCAGGGGTTGGCAATCAGCCCCAGCATTTT,CASSSGVGNQPQHF
TRBJ2-7,TRBV5-5,.,TRBD1,TGTGCCAGCAGCGTAGGGAGGGGGACAGGGGGACACGAGCAGTACTTC,CASSVGRGTGGHEQYF
TRBJ1-2,TRBV5-1,once,.,TGTGCCAGCAGCCGGCCCCGGGACGAAGACGCCTATGGCTACACCTTC,CASSRPRDEDAYGYTF
TRBJ2-3,TRBV7-9,many,.,TGTGCCAGCAGCTTAGGTGGCCTGCCATATTTCGCAGATACGCAGTATTTT,CASSLGGLPYFADTQYF
TRBJ1-1,TRBV10-2,.,.,TGCGCCACTACGGGGACGATCTTTAACACTGAAGCTTTCTTT,CATTGTIFNTEAFF
TRBJ2-1,TRBV9,many,TRBD2,TGTGCCAGCAGCGTAGGTCTACTTATTAGCGGGAGCTACAATGAGCAGTTCTTC,CASSVGLLISGSYNEQFF
TRBJ2-7,TRBV7-3,.,.,TGTGCCAGCAGCCGCTCAGGGGTAAACCACGAGCAGTACTTC,CASSRSGVNHEQYF
TRBJ2-2,TRBV20-1,many,.,TGCAGTGCTAGTCAGGGGTCGGACACCGGGGAGCTGTTTTTT,CSASQGSDTGELFF
TRBJ1-5,TRBV19,.,.,TGTGCCAGACCTTATGAGTTTGGTGGCAATCAGCCCCAGCATTTT,CARPYEFGGNQPQHF
TRBJ2-7,TRBV6-2/TRBV6-3,few,TRBD1,TGTGCCAGCAGTCGCTTCCGGGACAGGGAGGAGCAGTACTTC,CASSRFRDREEQYF
TRBJ2-2,TRBV7-7,.,.,TGTGCCAGCAGCCGGAATCGGGGCGGGGAGCTGTTTTTT,CASSRNRGGELFF
TRBJ1-3,TRBV5-1,.,TRBD1,TGCGCCAGCAGCTTGGGAGGGGGCGCAGGAAACACCATATATTTT,CASSLGGGAGNTIYF
TRBJ2-7,TRBV12-5,.,.,TGTGCTAGTGGTTTGATGCTACACAGGGTCTCCTACGAGCAGTACTTC,CASGLMLHRVSYEQYF
TRBJ2-3,TRBV9,.,.,TGTGCCAGCAGCCCTAGACGGAGCTACGATACGCAGTATTTT,CASSPRRSYDTQYF
TRBJ1-6,TRBV6-1,many,TRBD1,TGTGCCAGCAGAGACCCCGGGACAGTGGCCTATAATTCACCCCTCCACTTT,CASRDPGTVAYNSPLHF
TRBJ2-1,TRBV7-9,many,.,TGTGCCAGCAGCTCTAGCAGGTCCTACAATGAGCAGTTCTTC,CASSSSRSYNEQFF
TRBJ2-1,TRBV12-3/TRBV12-4,many,TRBD2,TGTGCCAGCAGTTTTCTAGCGGAACCTAATGAGCAGTTCTTC,CASSFLAEPNEQFF
TRBJ2-1,TRBV24-1,.,TRBD1,TGTGCCACCAGTGATCATACCCTTACAGGGGCCGGGGACAATGAGCAGTTCTTC,CATSDHTLTGAGDNEQFF
TRBJ1-2,TRBV7-9,few,.,TGTGCCAGCAGCTTAGACGCGGGGTATGGCTACACCTTC,CASSLDAGYGYTF
TRBJ1-1,TRBV19,.,TRBD1,TGTGCCAGTAGTGAAGTCGACAGGGGAGCTGAAGCTTTCTTT,CASSEVDRGAEAFF
TRBJ1-2,TRBV25-1,.,.,TGTGCCAGCAGTGAATCCGAGGGGTACTATGGCTACACCTTC,CASSESEGYYGYTF
TRBJ1-1,TRBV7-9,many,.,TGTGCCAGCAGCACGCTAACGGACAGAGGAGCTGAAGCTTTCTTT,CASSTLTDRGAEAFF
TRBJ1-1,TRBV30,.,.,TGTGCCTCCGCCGTGGGCACTGAAGCTTTCTTT,CASAVGTEAFF
TRBJ2-1,TRBV5-1,.,.,TGCGCCAGCAGCGTCTCCGATGAGCAGTTCTTC,CASSVSDEQFF
TRBJ1-2,TRBV6-6,few,.,TGTGCCAGCAGCCCGGTTTTGACAGATATTAACTATGGCTACACCTTC,CASSPVLTDINYGYTF
TRBJ2-2,TRBV12-3/TRBV12-4,.,.,TGTGCCAGCACGTCTGTGAGCGGGGAGCTGTTTTTT,CASTSVSGELFF
TRBJ2-7,TRBV20-1,many,.,TGCAGTGCTAGAGATCGGGACGGTAAATCCTACGAGCAGTACTTC,CSARDRDGKSYEQYF
TRBJ2-7,TRBV7-2,few,TRBD1,TGTGCCAGCAGCCTAGGACAGGGTGTTTCCGAGCAGTACTTC,CASSLGQGVSEQYF
TRBJ2-7,TRBV2,many,.,TGTGCCAGCATTCCCACTCAACGCGGCAGGGGACTTCCCTACGAGCAGTACTTC,CASIPTQRGRGLPYEQYF
TRBJ1-3,TRBV19,.,.,TGTGCCAGTCGGTTAGGTTGGACTTCAGGAAACACCATATATTTT,CASRLGWTSGNTIYF
TRBJ2-1,TRBV20-1,.,.,TGCAGTGTCAGGAGTCCAGGAGGTCATAATGAGCAGTTCTTC,CSVRSPGGHNEQFF
TRBJ1-1,TRBV5-1,many,TRBD1,TGCGCCAGCAGCTTCGGACTGGGGGGACAGGAAGCTTTCTTT,CASSFGLGGQEAFF
TRBJ2-1,TRBV9,many,TRBD2,TGTGCCAGCAGCGTAAGGGGGGGACTAGTGACCGACAATGAGCAGTTCTTC,CASSVRGGLVTDNEQFF
TRBJ2-7,TRBV2,.,.,TGTGCCAGCAGTGAAGGGTACAGGCCCTACGAGCAGTACTTC,CASSEGYRPYEQYF
TRBJ1-2,TRBV10-3,many,.,TGTGCCACCTGGGAGGGCGGGGGCTATGGCTACACCTTC,CATWEGGGYGYTF
TRBJ2-1,TRBV7-6,many,.,TGTGCCAGCAGCCCCAGGGACTACAATGAGCAGTTCTTC,CASSPRDYNEQFF